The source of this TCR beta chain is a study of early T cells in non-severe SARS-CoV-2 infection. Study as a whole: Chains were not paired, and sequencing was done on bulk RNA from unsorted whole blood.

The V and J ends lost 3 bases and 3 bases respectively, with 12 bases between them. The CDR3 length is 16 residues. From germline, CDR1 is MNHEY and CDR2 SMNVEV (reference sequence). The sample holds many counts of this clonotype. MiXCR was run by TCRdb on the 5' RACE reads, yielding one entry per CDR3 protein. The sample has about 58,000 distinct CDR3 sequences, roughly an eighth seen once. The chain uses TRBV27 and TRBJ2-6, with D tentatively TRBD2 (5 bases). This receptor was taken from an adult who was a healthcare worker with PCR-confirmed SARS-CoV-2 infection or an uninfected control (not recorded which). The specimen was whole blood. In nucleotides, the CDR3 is TGTGCCAGCAGTTTGCTAACTAGTAATGGGGCCAACGTCCTGACTTTC. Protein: CASSLLTSNGANVLTF.